This T cell receptor beta chain was found in a study of cytomegalovirus exposure and HLA in healthy donors. Looking at the study overall: Within the Caucasian-associated ancestry cluster were around four fifths of the approximately 390 genotyped donors. Regarding the study as a whole: TCR beta V- and J-gene trimming was later associated with a missense DCLRE1C variant.

There are a few counts of this clone. Its specificity is unknown. The PCR was carried out with 60 Vbeta primers and 13 Jbeta primers. In the original processing: In a later analysis, of 80 million or so unique beta chains, roughly 10 million appeared in at least two donors. The repertoire was sequenced with immunoSEQ multiplex PCR; TCRdb's copy has only in-frame clones and lacks some. V and J calls and clone size are copied from that table; D and trimming were computed from the DNA. This table has some 180,000 clones, around three quarters appearing once. Germline lookup yields CDR1 SGHVS and CDR2 FNYEAQ. Trimming took 8 bases from V and 5 from J; bases not matched to a gene: 9. This CDR3 contains 14 residues.

Sequenced material: PBMCs. J is TRBJ2-5 and V is TRBV7-6, with 9 positions matching TRBD2. This receptor was taken from a woman aged 30 to 39 in good health and CMV-seropositive. This chain's CDR3 is CASYGGGAGETQYF. DNA for the CDR3: TGTGCCAGCTACGGCGGGGGGGCGGGGGAGACCCAGTACTTC.